This is a list of T cell receptor beta chains from one sample in a study of CD8 T cells in ankylosing spondylitis. Using its own MiXCR run on the 5' RACE reads, TCRdb lists one record per CDR3 protein. The table has roughly 440,000 distinct CDR3 sequences, about a sixth seen once; the top ten hold 1%. The sequenced material came from blood, either unsorted or a sorted T cell fraction (not recorded which). These receptors all come from a male donor with ankylosing spondylitis. The CDR3 runs from the conserved cysteine through the conserved F or W. A D gene is named only where the DNA matches it firmly. Clone size appears in some rows only: once, few, many, or a class for an expanded clone.

v_call	d_call	clone_size	j_call	cdr3_nt	cdr3_aa
TRBV12-3/TRBV12-4	TRBD2	many	TRBJ2-7	TGTGCCAGCAGTTGGGGGGGAGGCTCCTACGAGCAGTACTTC	CASSWGGGSYEQYF
TRBV4-1	.	.	TRBJ1-2	TGCGCCAGCAGCCAAGAAAAGGGCATCCAGGAGAAGAACTATGGCTACACCTTC	CASSQEKGIQEKNYGYTF
TRBV24-1	.	.	TRBJ2-1	TGTGCCACCAGTGAGAATGGCGACAATGAGCAGTTCTTC	CATSENGDNEQFF
TRBV24-1	.	few	TRBJ2-6	TGTGCCACCAGTGATCCCTGGCGCGGGGCCAACGTCCTGACTTTC	CATSDPWRGANVLTF
TRBV7-2	.	few	TRBJ1-1	TGTGCCAGCAGCCCCCAGGGATCTTTTACTGAAGCTTTCTTT	CASSPQGSFTEAFF
TRBV24-1	.	.	TRBJ1-1	TGTGCCACCAGTGATCCGCCTGGAAATGAAGCTTTCTTT	CATSDPPGNEAFF
TRBV28	.	.	TRBJ2-3	TGTGCCAGCAGTTTAGGCAATTTAGATACGCAGTATTTT	CASSLGNLDTQYF
TRBV5-1	.	few	TRBJ1-6	TGCGCCAGCAGCAGCGATGGACATCATAATTCACCCCTCCACTTT	CASSSDGHHNSPLHF
TRBV20-1	.	.	TRBJ2-6	TGCAGTGCCAAGTTTCCTTGGACAGCTAGATTTGGGGCCAACGTCCTGACTTTC	CSAKFPWTARFGANVLTF
TRBV10-3	.	few	TRBJ2-7	TGTGCCATCAGTGAGTCTGGCAGGAACTACGAGCAGTACTTC	CAISESGRNYEQYF
TRBV29-1	.	few	TRBJ1-1	TGCAGCGTTGAACAGGACGGAGTCGCTGAAGCTTTCTTT	CSVEQDGVAEAFF
TRBV28	.	.	TRBJ2-3	TGTGCCAGCATCCACACAGGGAAGGGCACAGATACGCAGTATTTT	CASIHTGKGTDTQYF
TRBV12-5	.	.	TRBJ2-1	TGTGCTAGTGGTTTGACTCAAGACAGGAGCTCCTACAATGAGCAGTTCTTC	CASGLTQDRSSYNEQFF
TRBV18	.	few	TRBJ2-7	TGTGCCAGCTCCCCACGGGGGACAGACGAGCAGTACTTC	CASSPRGTDEQYF
TRBV27	.	few	TRBJ2-6	TGTGCCAGCAGTTTTGAAGGGGTTGGGGCCAACGTCCTGACTTTC	CASSFEGVGANVLTF